The TCR beta chain under discussion was sequenced for a study of cytomegalovirus exposure and HLA in healthy donors. About the study: Unique TCRs numbering around 85 million, obtained from HLA-typed donors, made up an early data release.

PCR involved 60 Vbeta and 13 Jbeta primers. The data were produced by immunoSEQ multiplex PCR, yet TCRdb's version contains in-frame clones alone and is incomplete. This sample has 110,000 or so clones, with about 70% found just once. Germline V gene data show CDR1 as SNHLY and CDR2 as FYNNEI. This CDR3 spans 13 amino acids. Trimming took 4 bases from V and 1 from J, leaving 6 bases between them. This clone was seen a handful of times. Its specificity is not known. Study-level points and caveats: HLA alleles showed associations with 15,000 to 20,000 TCR beta sequences in a later analysis, at a 0.05 false discovery rate.

What was sequenced was PBMCs. The sequence came from a man younger than 45 in good health and CMV-seronegative. The gene calls are TRBV2 and TRBJ2-3; perhaps TRBD2 as D (5 bases). CDR3: CASSARGTDTQYF. Written as DNA, the CDR3 is TGTGCCAGCAGTGCGAGGGGCACAGATACGCAGTATTTT.